This T cell receptor (beta chain) is from a study of T cell responses to AZD1222 COVID-19 vaccine. Assay used: immunoSEQ multiplex PCR; TCRdb lists only in-frame clones, some missing. This repertoire shows about 130,000 clones, about 90% found once; its top ten account for roughly 2%. Comments on this clone: Its antigen is not known.

General study results and limits: Reportedly, nearly half the spike-specific TCRs target unmutated variant regions. Sampled repertoires all dated from after the peak T cell response. A mostly white British donor set with more females was recruited, and clonal diversity was possibly underestimated.

This CDR3 comprises 16 residues. The V end lost 7 bases, the J end lost 4 bases, and 20 bases lay between the germline ends. Germline loops: CDR1 LNHDA, CDR2 SQIVND (reference sequence). This TCR was recovered from an adult in good health. The J gene is TRBJ1-5, the V gene TRBV19, with D tentatively TRBD1 (6 bases). Source: peripheral blood, taken on day 0 of AZD1222 vaccination. CDR3 residues: CASTPYSGTKNQPQHF. The CDR3 DNA reads TGTGCCAGTACCCCATACTCCGGGACAAAGAATCAGCCCCAGCATTTT.